The rows below give T cell receptor beta chains drawn from one sample of a study of blood T cell repertoires in COVID-19. The data were produced by immunoSEQ multiplex PCR, yet TCRdb's version contains in-frame clones alone and is incomplete. The table shows over 65,000 clones, with 75% to 90% occurring only once. Sequences were obtained from peripheral blood. Receptor source: a woman aged 35 to 49 with active or convalescent COVID-19. The CDR3 runs from the conserved cysteine through the conserved F or W. Fields, in order: J gene, clone size, V gene, D gene, CDR3 protein, CDR3 DNA. D genes are given only for firm matches. Clone size appears in some rows only: once, few, many, or a class for an expanded clone.

TRBJ2-1 - TRBV3-1/TRBV3-2 TRBD2 CASSPITMVAGNEQFF TGTGCCAGCAGCCCTATTACAATGGTAGCGGGCAATGAGCAGTTCTTC
TRBJ2-3 - TRBV18 TRBD1 CASSPPTGLDTQYF TGTGCCAGCTCACCACCGACAGGGCTGGATACGCAGTATTTT
TRBJ2-5 - TRBV18 - CASSPALKTQYF TGTGCCAGCTCACCGGCCTTGAAGACCCAGTACTTC
TRBJ2-3 - TRBV9 - CASSVALGGVKDTQYF TGTGCCAGCAGCGTAGCCCTGGGCGGGGTTAAAGATACGCAGTATTTT
TRBJ2-2 - TRBV7-9 - CASSLNTNTGELFF TGTGCCAGCAGCTTAAACACGAACACCGGGGAGCTGTTTTTT
TRBJ2-7 - TRBV19 TRBD2 CASSPRGEGQYF TGTGCCAGTAGTCCCCGTGGGGAGGGGCAGTACTTC
TRBJ1-6 - TRBV6-4 TRBD1 CASTNPGRDRPWRPLHF TGTGCCAGCACCAACCCTGGCAGGGACAGGCCCTGGCGACCCCTCCACTTT
TRBJ1-5 - TRBV5-8 - CASTAWGRVGNQPQHF TGTGCCAGCACCGCCTGGGGCAGGGTCGGCAATCAGCCCCAGCATTTT
TRBJ2-1 once TRBV10-3 TRBD1 CAISSSTPGGERFF TGTGCCATCAGTTCTTCCACCCCAGGGGGAGAAAGGTTCTTC
TRBJ2-3 - TRBV2 TRBD2 CASSESLAGGGTDTQYF TGTGCCAGCAGTGAATCGCTAGCGGGGGGGGGCACAGATACGCAGTATTTT
TRBJ1-5 - TRBV28 TRBD1 CASSIWDRGNQPQHF TGTGCCAGCAGTATATGGGACAGGGGTAATCAGCCCCAGCATTTT
TRBJ2-5 - TRBV2 TRBD2 CASRGLAGLQETQYF TGTGCCAGCAGAGGACTAGCGGGCCTCCAAGAGACCCAGTACTTC
TRBJ2-2 - TRBV7-2 TRBD1 CASSYRQGVVGAGELFF TGTGCCAGCAGCTACAGACAGGGGGTTGTGGGGGCCGGGGAGCTGTTTTTT
TRBJ2-1 - TRBV24-1 TRBD2 CATSDFGTSGGSDEQFF TGTGCCACCAGTGATTTCGGGACTAGCGGGGGGTCCGATGAGCAGTTCTTC
TRBJ2-7 - TRBV10-3 TRBD1 CAISEPGDRSHEQYF TGTGCCATCAGTGAGCCGGGGGACAGGTCTCACGAGCAGTACTTC
TRBJ1-2 - TRBV28 - CASSSRSYGYTF TGTGCCAGCAGTTCACGGTCCTATGGCTACACCTTC